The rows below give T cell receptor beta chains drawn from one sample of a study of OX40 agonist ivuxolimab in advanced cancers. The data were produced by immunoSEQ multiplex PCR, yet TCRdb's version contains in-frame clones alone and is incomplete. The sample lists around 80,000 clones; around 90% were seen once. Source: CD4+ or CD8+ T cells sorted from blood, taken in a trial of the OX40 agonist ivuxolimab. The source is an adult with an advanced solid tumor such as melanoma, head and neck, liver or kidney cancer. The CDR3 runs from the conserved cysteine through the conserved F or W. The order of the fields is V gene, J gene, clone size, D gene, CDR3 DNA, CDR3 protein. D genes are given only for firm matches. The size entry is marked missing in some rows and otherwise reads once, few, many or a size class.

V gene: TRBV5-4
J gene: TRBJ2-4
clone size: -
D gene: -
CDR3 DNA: TGTGCCAGCAGTTCGGCCCTCGGACCTGCGGAAACGGGCATTCAGTACTTC
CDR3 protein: CASSSALGPAETGIQYF

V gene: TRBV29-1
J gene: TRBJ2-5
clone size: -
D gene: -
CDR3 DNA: TGCAGCGTTGAAAGGGGGGGAGGTGGGAGGGCCATGGAGACCCAGTACTTC
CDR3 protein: CSVERGGGGRAMETQYF

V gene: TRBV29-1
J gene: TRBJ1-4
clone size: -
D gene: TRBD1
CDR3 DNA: TGCAGCGTGGGACAGGGTTTGGAAAAACTGTTTTTT
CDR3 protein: CSVGQGLEKLFF

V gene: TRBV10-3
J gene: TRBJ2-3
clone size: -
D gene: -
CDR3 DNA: TGTGCCATCAGTGATCGAAGGCTGGTTTCGCCAGATACGCAGTATTTT
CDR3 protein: CAISDRRLVSPDTQYF

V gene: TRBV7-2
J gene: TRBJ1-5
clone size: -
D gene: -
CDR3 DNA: TGTGCCAGCAGCACCGGACGGGAAAATCAGCCCCAGCATTTT
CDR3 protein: CASSTGRENQPQHF

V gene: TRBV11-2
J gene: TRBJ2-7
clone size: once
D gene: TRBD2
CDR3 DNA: TGTGCCAGCAGCTTAGCCGCGACTAGCGGGTCCTTC
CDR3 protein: CASSLAATSGSF

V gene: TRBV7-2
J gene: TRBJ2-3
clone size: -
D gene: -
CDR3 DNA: TGTGCCAGCAGCCCTTCGGGGGCAGGCGCAATCACAGATACGCAGTATTTT
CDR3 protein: CASSPSGAGAITDTQYF

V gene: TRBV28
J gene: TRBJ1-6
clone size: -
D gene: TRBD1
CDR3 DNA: TGTGCCAGCAGTTTCCCCGGACAGGGGGGAAATTCACCCCTCCACTTT
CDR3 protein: CASSFPGQGGNSPLHF

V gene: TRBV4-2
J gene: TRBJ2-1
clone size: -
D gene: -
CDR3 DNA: TGTGCCAGCAGCCAAGAGCGAGCAATTCAGTTCTTC
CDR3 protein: CASSQERAIQFF

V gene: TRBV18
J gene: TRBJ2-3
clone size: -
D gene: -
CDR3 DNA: TGTACTTCACCAGGGGCGCGGTCAGATACGCAGTATTTT
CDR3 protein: CTSPGARSDTQYF

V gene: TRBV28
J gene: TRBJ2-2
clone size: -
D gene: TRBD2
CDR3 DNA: TGTGCCAGCCCTGGTACTAGCGGGATTTCGAACACCGGGGAGCTGTTTTTT
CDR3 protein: CASPGTSGISNTGELFF

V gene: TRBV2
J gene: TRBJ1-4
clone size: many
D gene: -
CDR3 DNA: TGTGCCAGCAGTGAAGGGACGTTACGGGGTAATGAAAAACTGTTTTTT
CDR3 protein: CASSEGTLRGNEKLFF

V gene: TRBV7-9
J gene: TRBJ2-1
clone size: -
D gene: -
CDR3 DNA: TGTGCCAGCAGCTTAACGAGCGGAGGCCCCTGGGATGAGCAGTTCTTC
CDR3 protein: CASSLTSGGPWDEQFF

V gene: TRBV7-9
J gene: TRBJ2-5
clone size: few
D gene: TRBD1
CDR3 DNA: TGTGCCAGCAGCTTGAGGACAGGGAGCCAAGAGACCCAGTACTTC
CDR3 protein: CASSLRTGSQETQYF